This TCR beta chain comes out of a study of CD8 T cells in ankylosing spondylitis. Germline V CDR1 and CDR2: SGHVS, FNYEAQ. V was cut by 5 bases and J by 1 base, with 11 bases left in between. The CDR3 is 14 amino acids. The study, taken as a whole, reports: Matched ankylosing spondylitis synovial fluid reportedly showed significant enrichment of disease-linked clones. What seemed typical of ankylosing spondylitis blood was a TCR beta motif built from several highly homologous variants. CD8+ by phenotype, disease-linked clones were relatively rare in peripheral blood.

Worth noting for this clonotype: The antigen is not known.

The authors made TCR beta libraries by quantitative 5'-RACE with molecular barcodes. TCRdb re-analysed the 5' RACE reads in MiXCR, keeping a single row per CDR3 protein. Here the sample spans hundreds of thousands of distinct CDR3 sequences, around 20% being singletons. The sequence was obtained from a male donor with ankylosing spondylitis or in good health (not recorded which). The sequenced sample consisted of blood, either unsorted or a sorted T cell fraction (not recorded which). The J gene is TRBJ2-5, the V gene TRBV7-6; D may be TRBD1 (6 bases). The CDR3 reads CASSPTGLQETQYF. The CDR3 DNA follows: TGTGCCAGCAGCCCAACAGGGCTCCAAGAGACCCAGTACTTC. The whole variable domain, filled in from reference TRBV7-6 and TRBJ2-5, reads GAGVSQSPRYKVTKRGQDVALRCDPISGHVSLYWYRQALGQGPEFLTYFNYEAQQDKSGLPNDRFSAERPEGSISTLTIQRTEQRDSAMYRCASSPTGLQETQYFGPGTRLLVL.